The following is a TCR beta chain sequence with its context. The sample is drawn from a study of beta chain features in type 1 diabetes. Expressed TCRB transcripts were sequenced because the entire RNA isolate underwent reverse transcription. The table came from immunoSEQ multiplex PCR; TCRdb's copy has only in-frame clones and leaves some out. The data show some 150,000 clones, around 7% seen once. The receptor comes from a woman aged 25 to 39 in good health. Sequencing was done on a sample of central memory CD4+ T cells from blood.

The CDR3 protein is CASSEGGLAGGGNEQFF. CDR3 nucleotide sequence: TGTGCCAGCAGCGAGGGGGGGCTAGCGGGAGGGGGAAATGAGCAGTTCTTC. V is TRBV11-2 and J is TRBJ2-1, with 12 bases lining up with TRBD2. The CDR3 is 17 residues long. The V gene end was trimmed by 5 bases and the J gene end by 7 bases; junction bases not matched to a gene: 12. Germline loops: CDR1 SGHAT, CDR2 FQNNGV.